These T cell receptor beta chains were read from a single sample in a study of shared clonotypes between healthy human individuals. Only in-frame clones appear in the TCRdb table, and some are missing; sequencing was by immunoSEQ multiplex PCR. The table lists 400,000 to 600,000 clones, roughly 80% of them singletons, with 13% in the top ten. What was sequenced was PBMCs. Every receptor here comes from a woman aged 40 to 50 in good health. Some clones in this sample may be carry-over from other donors' samples. Both conserved end residues are part of each CDR3. A D gene is named only where the DNA matches it firmly. Expanded clones get a size class; other rows say once, few or many, or leave the size out.

clone size | D gene | J gene | V gene | CDR3 protein | CDR3 DNA
- | - | TRBJ1-4 | TRBV29-1 | CSAGWSNEKLFF | TGCAGCGCAGGGTGGTCTAATGAAAAACTGTTTTTT
- | - | TRBJ1-2 | TRBV5-8 | CASVLGVTNYGYTF | TGTGCCAGCGTCCTTGGGGTCACCAACTATGGCTACACCTTC
- | - | TRBJ2-5 | TRBV30 | CAWGPAVPETQYF | TGTGCCTGGGGACCCGCGGTTCCAGAGACCCAGTACTTC
- | TRBD2 | TRBJ2-7 | TRBV28 | CASSLGLAGGGSYEQYF | TGTGCCAGCAGTTTAGGTCTAGCGGGTGGGGGATCCTACGAGCAGTACTTC
- | TRBD1 | TRBJ2-7 | TRBV5-4 | CASSSRQGNSYEQYF | TGTGCCAGCAGCTCCCGACAGGGGAATTCCTACGAGCAGTACTTC
- | - | TRBJ2-3 | TRBV5-4 | CASSSGRLSSTDTQYF | TGTGCCAGCAGCTCGGGTCGGCTGTCGAGCACAGATACGCAGTATTTT
- | TRBD1 | TRBJ2-7 | TRBV7-9 | CASSVDRGTYEQYF | TGTGCCAGCAGCGTGGACAGGGGAACCTACGAGCAGTACTTC
- | - | TRBJ2-3 | TRBV5-1 | CASSLGGKYTDTQYF | TGCGCCAGCAGCTTGGGCGGAAAATACACAGATACGCAGTATTTT
- | - | TRBJ2-3 | TRBV15 | CATSRDLEGVSTDTQYF | TGTGCCACCAGCAGAGATTTAGAGGGGGTTAGCACAGATACGCAGTATTTT
- | - | TRBJ2-7 | TRBV7-2 | CASSLFELGEQYF | TGTGCCAGCAGCTTATTTGAGCTGGGTGAGCAGTACTTC
- | - | TRBJ1-1 | TRBV25-1 | CASSEGQGLGTEAFF | TGTGCCAGCAGTGAGGGGCAGGGCCTCGGGACTGAAGCTTTCTTT
- | TRBD2 | TRBJ2-1 | TRBV7-9 | CASSLLAGGHEQFF | TGTGCCAGCAGCTTACTAGCGGGAGGGCATGAGCAGTTCTTC
- | TRBD2 | TRBJ2-1 | TRBV6-6 | CASSTLAGDRGEQFF | TGTGCCAGCAGTACCCTAGCGGGAGATCGAGGGGAGCAGTTCTTC
- | - | TRBJ2-1 | TRBV5-1 | CASSLNNEQFF | TGCGCCAGCAGCTTAAATAATGAGCAGTTCTTC
few | - | TRBJ1-1 | TRBV6-1 | CASSDSTEAFF | TGTGCCAGCAGTGATTCCACTGAAGCTTTCTTT
- | - | TRBJ2-2 | TRBV25-1 | CASSQGEAGELFF | TGTGCCAGCAGTCAGGGGGAGGCCGGGGAGCTGTTTTTT
- | - | TRBJ1-3 | TRBV7-2 | CASSTGQMNTIYF | TGTGCCAGCAGCACAGGACAGATGAACACCATATATTTT
- | TRBD1 | TRBJ1-2 | TRBV7-2 | CASSFGTAHGYTF | TGTGCCAGCAGCTTCGGGACAGCTCATGGCTACACCTTC
few | - | TRBJ1-1 | TRBV6-5 | CASSYSVVGGNEAFF | TGTGCCAGCAGTTACTCTGTTGTAGGGGGAAATGAAGCTTTCTTT
- | - | TRBJ2-5 | TRBV7-9 | CASSLLGQETQYF | TGTGCCAGCAGCTTATTGGGTCAAGAGACCCAGTACTTC
- | - | TRBJ1-2 | TRBV6-1 | CASSEDWGVGKPNYGYTF | TGTGCCAGCAGTGAAGACTGGGGCGTTGGCAAGCCAAACTATGGCTACACCTTC
- | - | TRBJ1-5 | TRBV28 | CASSLEQGNQPQHF | TGTGCCAGCAGTTTAGAACAGGGCAATCAGCCCCAGCATTTT
- | TRBD2 | TRBJ2-7 | TRBV7-9 | CASSPPWTSSYEQYF | TGTGCCAGCAGCCCCCCATGGACTAGCTCCTACGAGCAGTACTTC
- | - | TRBJ2-7 | TRBV7-9 | CASSPSGGSYEQYF | TGTGCCAGCAGCCCCTCCGGGGGTTCCTACGAGCAGTACTTC
- | TRBD1 | TRBJ1-1 | TRBV7-8 | CASSLDRGENTEAFF | TGTGCCAGCAGCTTAGACAGGGGGGAGAACACTGAAGCTTTCTTT
- | TRBD2 | TRBJ2-5 | TRBV30 | CAWSVTGGTETQYF | TGTGCCTGGAGTGTAACGGGAGGGACAGAGACCCAGTACTTC
- | TRBD1 | TRBJ1-2 | TRBV28 | CASRMPGGQGAIGYTF | TGTGCCAGCAGGATGCCAGGGGGACAGGGGGCTATCGGCTACACCTTC
- | - | TRBJ2-1 | TRBV27 | CASRGHSYNEQFF | TGTGCCAGCAGAGGACACTCCTACAATGAGCAGTTCTTC
many | TRBD1 | TRBJ2-7 | TRBV11-2 | CASSDRTGGFYEQYF | TGTGCCAGCAGCGATCGGACAGGAGGTTTCTACGAGCAGTACTTC
- | - | TRBJ2-2 | TRBV19 | CASSTGTNTGELFF | TGTGCCAGTAGTACCGGGACAAACACCGGGGAGCTGTTTTTT
once | - | TRBJ2-5 | TRBV27 | CASQRQSQETQYF | TGTGCCAGTCAGAGACAGAGCCAAGAGACCCAGTACTTC
- | TRBD2 | TRBJ2-5 | TRBV9 | CASSYLGTSTQETQYF | TGTGCCAGCAGCTATCTCGGGACTAGCACCCAAGAGACCCAGTACTTC
- | TRBD2 | TRBJ2-5 | TRBV2 | CASTGLAGDAQYF | TGTGCCAGCACCGGGCTAGCGGGAGATGCCCAGTACTTC
- | TRBD2 | TRBJ2-7 | TRBV27 | CASSSIMTSGNYEQYF | TGTGCCAGCAGTTCAATCATGACTAGCGGGAACTACGAGCAGTACTTC
- | - | TRBJ1-2 | TRBV30 | CAWSLGGDYTF | TGTGCCTGGAGCCTAGGGGGGGACTACACCTTC
- | - | TRBJ2-3 | TRBV7-3 | CASSLNPVGAGTDTQYF | TGTGCCAGCAGCTTAAACCCGGTCGGGGCGGGCACAGATACGCAGTATTTT
- | - | TRBJ1-1 | TRBV7-3 | CASSGNPGQVNTEAFF | TGTGCCAGCAGCGGAAATCCGGGACAAGTGAACACTGAAGCTTTCTTT
- | - | TRBJ2-1 | TRBV5-4 | CASSLVSGGYNEQFF | TGTGCCAGCAGCTTGGTCAGCGGTGGCTACAATGAGCAGTTCTTC
- | - | TRBJ1-5 | TRBV28 | CASSTLRVSNQPQHF | TGTGCCAGCAGCACCCTGAGGGTTAGCAATCAGCCCCAGCATTTT
- | TRBD2 | TRBJ2-3 | TRBV10-3 | CAISEPTGLAGVDTQYF | TGTGCCATCAGTGAGCCTACGGGACTAGCGGGAGTAGATACGCAGTATTTT
- | - | TRBJ1-3 | TRBV28 | CASSLLTAGNTIYF | TGTGCCAGCAGTTTATTGACAGCCGGAAACACCATATATTTT
- | - | TRBJ2-3 | TRBV18 | CASSPGPTTDTQYF | TGTGCCAGCTCACCAGGGCCTACCACAGATACGCAGTATTTT
once | - | TRBJ2-3 | TRBV2 | CASSELGMRTDTQYF | TGTGCCAGCAGTGAACTCGGGATGCGGACAGATACGCAGTATTTT
- | TRBD2 | TRBJ2-7 | TRBV7-3 | CASSPLGASGTYEQYF | TGTGCCAGCAGCCCCCTAGGGGCTAGCGGGACCTACGAGCAGTACTTC
- | - | TRBJ1-1 | TRBV11-2 | CASSSGTEVNTEAFF | TGTGCCAGCAGCTCAGGGACCGAGGTGAACACTGAAGCTTTCTTT
- | - | TRBJ1-4 | TRBV28 | CASSLFGPGMEGGKLFF | TGTGCCAGCAGTTTATTTGGCCCGGGGATGGAGGGGGGAAAACTGTTTTTT